The TCR beta chain under discussion was sequenced for a study of memory CD4+ T cells and cytomegalovirus serostatus. The sort gate was single viable CD3+CD4+CD8-CD45RO+ cells for memory CD4+ T cells. Data came from immunoSEQ multiplex PCR; TCRdb stores just in-frame clones and leaves some out. The repertoire holds under 55,000 clones, with more than 70% as singletons. This clone was seen a handful of times. Germline CDR1 reads GTSNPN; CDR2 reads SVGIG (reference sequence). This CDR3 is 13 amino acids long. Trimming removed 2 bases from V and 7 bases from J, with 12 bases in between. This chain uses TRBV30 with TRBJ1-5; possibly TRBD1 for D (5 bases). The material sequenced was memory CD4+ T cells from blood. The clonotype originates from an adult in good health and CMV-seropositive. In nucleotides, the CDR3 is TGTGCCTGGAGTAGATCAGGGAAACAGCCCCAGCATTTT. Translated, it gives CAWSRSGKQPQHF.